The 17 T cell receptor beta chains presented below share a single source sample, sequenced in a study of T-cell reconstitution after alpha-beta-depleted transplantation in children. TCRbeta library construction was performed incorporating unique molecular identifiers. Using its own MiXCR run on the PCR reads, TCRdb lists one record per CDR3 protein. The data show around 300,000 distinct CDR3 sequences, approximately 20% seen once. The sample was PBMCs, mostly from graft donor cells, taken 180 days after TCRalphabeta/CD19-depleted stem cell transplant. The receptors originated from a male patient under 18 who had a stem cell transplant for acute lymphoblastic leukemia, so the T cells may come from the graft donor.

The chain employs TRBV11-2 and TRBJ2-7; 9 bases are a match to TRBD1. With 3 bases clipped from V and 3 bases from J, the junction kept 3 bases outside the gene matches. From germline, CDR1 is SGHAT and CDR2 FQNNGV. CDR3 length: 14 amino acids. CDR3 coding DNA: TGTGCCAGCAGCTTTCTGGACAGGGGCTACGAGCAGTACTTC. This sequence encodes CASSFLDRGYEQYF.

The rearrangement links TRBV29-1 to TRBJ1-1; D perhaps matches TRBD1 (5 bases). This CDR3 is built from 12 residues. The germline V gene encodes CDR1 SQVTM and CDR2 ANQGSEA. Trimming took 3 bases from V and 4 from J, leaving 9 bases between them. The CDR3 sequence is CSVERGSTEAFF. CDR3 DNA sequence: TGCAGCGTTGAGCGGGGGAGCACTGAAGCTTTCTTT.

This clonotype has only a few counts. This sequence joins TRBV7-3 and TRBJ2-5; 11 nucleotides agree with TRBD2. Germline values: CDR1 SGHTA, CDR2 FQGTGA. There are 15 residues in the CDR3. The V and J ends lost 4 bases and 4 bases, in that order; junction bases with no gene match: 5. CDR3 bases: TGTGCCAGCAGCTCCGTAGCGGGAGGGATAGAGACCCAGTACTTC. This encodes CASSSVAGGIETQYF. Full variable domain (remainder filled in from reference TRBV7-3 and TRBJ2-5): GAGVSQTPSNKVTEKGKYVELRCDPISGHTALYWYRQSLGQGPEFLIYFQGTGAADDSGLPNDRFFAVRPEGSVSTLKIQRTERGDSAVYLCASSSVAGGIETQYFGPGTRLLVL.

The CDR3 DNA reads TGTGCCAGCAGACTGGGGGGAGGGAACACCGGGGAGCTGTTTTTT. Translation: CASRLGGGNTGELFF. The gene calls are TRBV5-4 and TRBJ2-2; D is perhaps TRBD2 (6 bases). Germline values: CDR1 SGHNT, CDR2 YYREEE (reference sequence). The V end lost 5 bases, the J end lost 1 base, and 12 bases lay between the germline ends. CDR3 length equals 15 residues. The variable domain in full, completed from reference TRBV5-4 and TRBJ2-2, reads ETGVTQSPTHLIKTRGQQVTLRCSSQSGHNTVSWYQQALGQGPQFIFQYYREEENGRGNFPPRFSGLQFPNYSSELNVNALELDDSALYLCASRLGGGNTGELFFGEGSRLTVL.

The chain combines TRBV5-1 with TRBJ2-7, with TRBD2 identical over 7 bases. J gave up 3 bases and V 1 base, and 10 bases lay outside the gene matches. CDR1 is SGHRS, CDR2 YFSETQ, per germline. CDR3 length: 16 amino acids. The DNA of the CDR3 is TGCGCCAGCAGCTTGAAGTGGACGGGGGGAGACTACGAGCAGTACTTC. Amino acid sequence: CASSLKWTGGDYEQYF.

This clonotype was seen only a few times. V usage is TRBV6-1 and J usage is TRBJ2-4; D perhaps matches TRBD2 (6 bases). Germline loops: CDR1 MNHNS, CDR2 SASEGT. The ends were cut back, 2 bases at V and 6 bases at J, with 14 bases in the middle. CDR3 length equals 15 residues. This CDR3 reads CASSEIGLAVNIQYF. CDR3 coding DNA: TGTGCCAGCAGTGAAATCGGGTTAGCGGTAAACATTCAGTACTTC.

This clonotype was seen a few times. The genes are TRBV29-1 and TRBJ2-1; D ambiguous. Deletions cut 8 bases from V and 5 bases from J, with 16 bases between. This CDR3 has 13 amino acids. Germline values: CDR1 SQVTM, CDR2 ANQGSEA. CDR3 sequence: CSFILRMDNEQFF. The CDR3 bases are TGCAGCTTCATATTGCGAATGGACAATGAGCAGTTCTTC.

This chain connects TRBV11-2 to TRBJ2-6, with 10 bases lining up with TRBD1. The germline V gene has CDR1 SGHAT and CDR2 FQNNGV. J was trimmed by 0 bases and V by 10 bases; bases with no gene match: 12. CDR3 length equals 18 residues. The CDR3 loop is CAIPIRDRGSSGANVLTF. The DNA of the CDR3 is TGTGCCATCCCGATCAGGGACAGGGGAAGCTCTGGGGCCAACGTCCTGACTTTC. Supplemented by reference TRBV11-2 and TRBJ2-6, the full variable domain reads EAGVAQSPRYKIIEKRQSVAFWCNPISGHATLYWYQQILGQGPKLLIQFQNNGVVDDSQLPKDRFSAERLKGVDSTLKIQPAKLEDSAVYLCAIPIRDRGSSGANVLTFGAGSRLTVL.

The chain combines TRBV10-3 with TRBJ2-3; D is unclear. Trimming pared 7 bases from V and 2 bases from J, leaving 13 bases between. The CDR3 covers 14 residues. Looked up from germline, CDR1 is ENHRY and CDR2 is SYGVKD. The CDR3 region has the DNA TGTGCCATCACGCAGGATTACCTCACAGATACGCAGTATTTT. Translation gives CAITQDYLTDTQYF.

V and J are TRBV28 and TRBJ2-7, with 7 nucleotides matching TRBD2. With V trimmed by 3 bases and J by 4 bases, 9 bases remained unmatched. Germline CDR1 and CDR2: MDHEN and SYDVKM. This CDR3 spans 15 amino acids. The CDR3 sequence is CASSFGGSNRYEQYF. The DNA for the CDR3 is TGTGCCAGCAGTTTCGGCGGGAGTAATCGGTACGAGCAGTACTTC. The whole variable domain, filled in from reference TRBV28 and TRBJ2-7, reads DVKVTQSSRYLVKRTGEKVFLECVQDMDHENMFWYRQDPGLGLRLIYFSYDVKMKEKGDIPEGYSVSREKKERFSLILESASTNQTSMYLCASSFGGSNRYEQYFGPGTRLTVT.

This rearrangement joins TRBV7-2 to TRBJ2-2, with D uncertain. The germline V gene encodes CDR1 SGHTA and CDR2 FQGNSA. V lost 1 base, J lost 5 bases, and 11 bases lay in between. The CDR3 totals 15 residues. The CDR3 DNA reads as TGTGCCAGCAGCTTAGAGGCTTTTGGGACCGGGGAGCTGTTTTTT. Translating gives CASSLEAFGTGELFF.

This clonotype was seen more than once but under ten times. The chain couples TRBV5-1 to TRBJ2-1; TRBD2 agrees at 8 bases. CDR1 and CDR2 from the germline V gene are SGHRS and YFSETQ. The trim removed 1 base at V and 4 bases at J, leaving 13 bases unmatched. This CDR3 comprises 18 residues. DNA for the CDR3: TGCGCCAGCAGCTTGTTCCATTTAGCGGGATCTATATACAATGAGCAGTTCTTC. Encoded protein: CASSLFHLAGSIYNEQFF.

This clonotype appeared many times. The chain combines TRBV5-1 with TRBJ2-5, with D perhaps TRBD2 (5 bases). There are 13 residues in the CDR3. V was clipped by 3 bases and J by 3 bases, with 9 bases between them. Germline V gives CDR1 SGHRS, CDR2 YFSETQ. The CDR3 is CASSSLLEETQYF. The CDR3 region has the DNA TGCGCCAGCAGCTCCCTACTAGAAGAGACCCAGTACTTC. Supplemented by reference TRBV5-1 and TRBJ2-5, the full variable domain reads KAGVTQTPRYLIKTRGQQVTLSCSPISGHRSVSWYQQTPGQGLQFLFEYFSETQRNKGNFPGRFSGRQFSNSRSEMNVSTLELGDSALYLCASSSLLEETQYFGPGTRLLVL.

This clonotype was seen a few times. The V and J genes are TRBV5-6 and TRBJ2-6, with 7 bases matching TRBD1. Trimming cost V 4 bases and J 3 bases; bases outside gene matches: 4. The CDR3 has 15 amino acids. CDR1 is SGHDT, CDR2 YYEEEE, per germline. This CDR3 is CASSLTGYGANVLTF. CDR3 bases: TGTGCCAGCAGCCTGACAGGGTATGGGGCCAACGTCCTGACTTTC.

This clonotype was counted many times. The chain recombines TRBV28 with TRBJ1-2, with 9 bases matching TRBD1. Germline values: CDR1 MDHEN, CDR2 SYDVKM. The CDR3 consists of 15 residues. The J segment lost 7 bases and the V segment lost 4 bases, leaving 10 bases of the junction unmatched. CDR3 nucleotides: TGTGCCAGCAGTTATTACCCCGGGACAGGGATTGGCTACACCTTC. It yields the protein CASSYYPGTGIGYTF.

The rearrangement links TRBV6-5 to TRBJ2-7; TRBD2 agrees at 10 bases. The germline V gene encodes CDR1 MNHEY and CDR2 SVGAGI. There are 18 residues in the CDR3. V trimming: 0 bases; J trimming: 0 bases; junction bases outside the gene matches: 8. CDR3 sequence (DNA): TGTGCCAGCAGTTACTCGAGAGTAGCGGGAGGCTACTCCTACGAGCAGTACTTC. Translating gives CASSYSRVAGGYSYEQYF.

The CDR3 sequence: CATSDSRFPTGQANEQYF. CDR3 DNA: TGTGCCACCAGTGATTCCAGATTCCCGACAGGGCAGGCGAACGAGCAGTACTTC. V gene TRBV24-1 combines with J gene TRBJ2-7; 7 bases map to TRBD1. The germline CDR1 and CDR2 sequences are KGHDR and SFDVKD. The CDR3 is made up of 18 amino acids. The ends lost 2 bases at V and 5 bases at J; junction bases unmatched: 17.